The 20 T cell receptor beta chains below were found in one sample sequenced in a study of CD8 T cells in ankylosing spondylitis. TCRdb reanalysed the 5' RACE reads using MiXCR and keeps one entry per CDR3 protein. Of about 200,000 distinct CDR3 sequences listed, around 13% are singletons. The sample consisted of blood, either unsorted or a sorted T cell fraction (not recorded which). These receptors were taken from a male donor with ankylosing spondylitis or in good health (not recorded which).

The J gene is TRBJ2-1, the V gene TRBV6-5, with a possible D match to TRBD2 (5 bases). The CDR3 contains 16 residues. In germline, CDR1 is MNHEY, CDR2 SVGAGI. V shed 0 bases and J shed 2 bases, with 11 bases lying between them. The CDR3 DNA sequence: TGTGCCAGCAGTTACTCGGTTCTAGCCACCTACAATGAGCAGTTCTTC. Translating it yields CASSYSVLATYNEQFF.

The V call is TRBV19, the J call TRBJ2-7, with 7 bases matching TRBD2. Germline V gene lookup returns CDR1 LNHDA and CDR2 SQIVND (reference sequence). The J segment lost 0 bases and the V segment lost 0 bases, leaving 17 bases of the junction unmatched. The CDR3 runs 20 residues. In nucleotides, the CDR3 is TGTGCCAGTAGTATAGACGGGACGGGAGGAGCGGCTCCGAGCTCCTACGAGCAGTACTTC. Protein product: CASSIDGTGGAAPSSYEQYF.

This clonotype has a single count. This chain joins TRBV7-9 and TRBJ2-7, with 8 positions matching TRBD1. Germline assignment: CDR1 SEHNR and CDR2 FQNEAQ (reference sequence). The CDR3 spans 15 residues. J lost 1 base, V lost 5 bases, and 7 bases had no gene match. CDR3 loop: CASSEGRGPSYEQYF. In DNA, the CDR3 is TGTGCCAGCAGCGAAGGCAGGGGGCCATCCTACGAGCAGTACTTC.

This clonotype has at least ten counts. CDR3 DNA: TGTGCCAGCAGCCAGGCCCCCGGGGAGCTGTTTTTT. Translation: CASSQAPGELFF. This sequence joins TRBV7-8 and TRBJ2-2; D gene uncertain. The V gene's germline CDR1 is SGHVS and CDR2 FQNEAQ. There are 12 residues in the CDR3. Trimming took 5 bases from V and 6 from J, leaving 7 bases between them.

Ten or more counts support this clonotype. The J gene is TRBJ2-7, the V gene TRBV29-1; unclear D gene. Per the germline V gene, CDR1 is SQVTM and CDR2 is ANQGSEA. CDR3 length: 15 residues. Trimming took off 4 bases at V and 0 bases at J, with 16 bases between the two ends. For the CDR3, the DNA is TGCAGCGTTGTGGCTCTGATAGGATACTCCTACGAGCAGTACTTC. It codes for CSVVALIGYSYEQYF.

Ten or more counts support this clonotype. The rearrangement uses TRBV10-3 and TRBJ2-3, with 12 bases aligning to TRBD2. The CDR3 sequence is 16 residues long. Trimming cost V 3 bases and J 6 bases; bases outside gene matches: 7. From germline, CDR1 is ENHRY and CDR2 SYGVKD. The chain's CDR3 is CAISDLTSGSGDTQYF. CDR3 sequence (DNA): TGTGCCATCAGTGACTTGACTAGCGGGAGTGGTGATACGCAGTATTTT.

This clonotype was observed a few times. This chain links TRBV21-1 with TRBJ1-1; no DNA check was done on the table's D call, TRBD1. TRBV21-1 is reported as a pseudogene. CDR3 length: 14 amino acids. The CDR3 nucleotides are TGTGCCAGCAGCAAGGGGGTAGGGAGTGAAAAAGCTTTCTTT. Translated, it gives CASSKGVGSEKAFF.

This chain links TRBV29-1 with TRBJ1-1; D is undetermined. Germline CDR1 is SQVTM and CDR2 is ANQGSEA. The CDR3 has 12 amino acids. The CDR3 is CSFRGRNTEAFF. The CDR3 nucleotides read TGCAGTTTTCGAGGGAGAAACACTGAAGCTTTCTTT.

In this sample, this clonotype turned up many times. The V gene is TRBV4-1, the J gene TRBJ2-7; D remains unclear. Trimming left V 2 bases short and J 3 bases short, with 5 bases between. The CDR3 is 12 residues long. The germline V gene has CDR1 MGHRA and CDR2 YSYEKL. The CDR3 region has the DNA TGCGCCAGCAGCCAACCAAACTACGAGCAGTACTTC. Translating gives CASSQPNYEQYF.

The chain uses TRBV3-2 and TRBJ2-1; TRBD2, the table's D call, was not compared with the DNA. TRBV3-2 is listed as a pseudogene. The CDR3 totals 18 residues. The CDR3 reads CASSQPLTSGASYNEQFF. The CDR3 nucleotides are TGTGCCAGCAGCCAACCTCTTACTAGCGGGGCTTCCTACAATGAGCAGTTCTTC.

V is TRBV4-1 and J is TRBJ2-2; no firm D call. The CDR3 is 14 residues long. Germline CDR1 MGHRA, CDR2 YSYEKL. V was clipped by 5 bases and J by 6 bases, with 13 bases between them. The CDR3 loop is CASSTPSNPGELFF. Written as DNA, the CDR3 is TGCGCCAGCAGCACCCCTAGTAACCCCGGGGAGCTGTTTTTT.

The CDR3 is CSARELGTYEQYF. The CDR3 DNA reads as TGCAGTGCTAGAGAGTTAGGAACCTACGAGCAGTACTTC. The chain combines TRBV20-1 with TRBJ2-7; D unresolved. V lost 0 bases to trimming and J lost 2 bases, with 8 bases between them. CDR3 length: 13 amino acids. Germline V gene sequence: CDR1 DFQATT, CDR2 SNEGSKA (reference sequence).

This clonotype has ten or more counts. The chain is built from TRBV7-8 and TRBJ2-3; 7 nucleotides match TRBD1. The CDR3 has 17 residues. The germline V gene has CDR1 SGHVS and CDR2 FQNEAQ. The J segment lost 6 bases and the V segment lost 3 bases, leaving 15 bases of the junction unmatched. Here the CDR3 reads CASSFPYAGGKKDTQYF. The CDR3 DNA is TGTGCCAGCAGCTTCCCCTACGCAGGGGGAAAAAAGGATACGCAGTATTTT.

This clonotype was detected only a few times. The chain combines TRBV2 with TRBJ1-4; tentatively, D is TRBD1 (5 bases). CDR1 is SNHLY and CDR2 is FYNNEI in the germline V gene. Trimming cost V 8 bases and J 7 bases, with 20 bases left between them. CDR3 length: 15 residues. CDR3 region: CASRLPFGGAEKLFF. The CDR3 region has the DNA TGTGCCAGCCGCCTCCCTTTCGGGGGAGCTGAAAAACTGTTTTTT.

In this sample, this clonotype turned up many times. CDR3 sequence: CASSSQYGGAVNTEAFF. The CDR3 coding sequence is TGTGCCAGCAGCTCCCAATACGGGGGGGCGGTGAACACTGAAGCTTTCTTT. This chain joins TRBV7-9 and TRBJ1-1; possibly TRBD1 for D (6 bases). The V end was cut by 4 bases, the J end by 0 bases, with 18 bases between. Germline V gene sequence: CDR1 SEHNR, CDR2 FQNEAQ (reference sequence). This CDR3 is built from 17 residues.

The rearrangement uses TRBV20-1 and TRBJ2-7, with D unclear. This CDR3 has 10 residues. Germline CDR1 reads DFQATT; CDR2 reads SNEGSKA (reference sequence). V dropped 0 bases and J dropped 4 bases, with 1 base sitting between them. The CDR3: CSARDYEQYF. As DNA, the CDR3 is TGCAGTGCTAGAGATTACGAGCAGTACTTC.

The DNA for the CDR3 is TGTGCCAGCAGGCCCCCCGGGACAGCCTACGAGCAGTACTTC. This encodes CASRPPGTAYEQYF. The V and J genes are TRBV7-9 and TRBJ2-7, with TRBD1 identical over 7 bases. Germline V gene lookup returns CDR1 SEHNR and CDR2 FQNEAQ (reference sequence). This CDR3 is 14 amino acids long. V was pared by 6 bases and J by 2 bases, with 7 bases of the junction left unmatched.

V usage is TRBV4-1 and J usage is TRBJ2-7; the D gene is possibly TRBD1 (6 bases). Per the germline V gene, CDR1 is MGHRA and CDR2 is YSYEKL. This CDR3 region has 14 residues. V lost 5 bases to trimming and J lost 2 bases, with 13 bases between them. The CDR3 sequence: CASSSRTDAYEQYF. CDR3 DNA sequence: TGCGCCAGCAGCTCCCGGACAGATGCCTACGAGCAGTACTTC.

This chain links TRBV11-2 with TRBJ1-1; D ambiguous. The CDR3 is made up of 10 amino acids. With 4 bases removed from V and 11 bases from J, the gap between germline ends came to 8 bases. Germline-derived CDR1 and CDR2 are SGHAT and FQNNGV. CDR3 amino acids: CASSSAGAFF. The CDR3 DNA reads as TGTGCCAGCAGCTCCGCGGGGGCTTTCTTT.

This clonotype was seen repeatedly, ten times or more. The chain has TRBV5-1 and TRBJ2-7; the match to TRBD2 covers 8 bases. CDR1 and CDR2 (germline): SGHRS, YFSETQ. V shed 4 bases and J 0 bases; nucleotides not matched to a gene: 9. The CDR3 spans 16 residues. This chain's CDR3 is CASSPPTGGTSYEQYF. For the CDR3, the DNA is TGCGCCAGCAGCCCCCCGACGGGAGGGACCTCCTACGAGCAGTACTTC.